Listed here is a single T cell receptor beta chain. The antigen remains undetermined. The entry originates in a study of cytomegalovirus exposure and HLA in healthy donors. Broader study findings: Later work found that TCR association rates differed between HLA loci; DRB1 had the most and HLA-C the fewest. Reportedly, TCR beta sequences accurately predicted HLA-A and HLA-B alleles in most subjects.

A multiplex PCR was run with 60 Vbeta primers and 13 Jbeta primers. The method was immunoSEQ multiplex PCR; TCRdb's version includes in-frame clones alone and lacks a portion of them. The table shows approximately 220,000 clones, with 82% occurring only once. Losses at the gene ends were 7 bases for V and 7 bases for J; bases not matched to a gene: 6. The CDR3 length is 12 residues. Germline V gene lookup returns CDR1 SQVTM and CDR2 ANQGSEA. Sequenced input: PBMCs. V and J are TRBV29-1 and TRBJ1-1, with TRBD1 identical over 10 bases. This sequence was found in a man aged 40-50 years in good health and CMV-seropositive. CDR3 DNA sequence: TGCAGCGGGGCGACAGGGGGCTTTGAAGCTTTCTTT. Translated, it gives CSGATGGFEAFF.